Below, 28 T cell receptor beta chains from the same sample are listed, as sequenced in a study of T cell responses to AZD1222 COVID-19 vaccine. The repertoire was sequenced with immunoSEQ multiplex PCR; TCRdb's copy has only in-frame clones and lacks some. The sample consists of 170,000 or so clones, 90% of them appearing once. Sample: peripheral blood, taken on day 0 of AZD1222 vaccination. These receptors came from an adult in good health.

The CDR3 nucleotides read TGTGCCAGCAGCTTATCAAGGGACGGCCATCAGCCCCAGCATTTT. Translated: CASSLSRDGHQPQHF. V gene TRBV7-2 combines with J gene TRBJ1-5; weak D call: TRBD1 (5 bases). CDR3 length: 15 amino acids. V was trimmed by 2 bases and J by 5 bases, leaving 13 bases between them. Germline V CDR1 and CDR2: SGHTA, FQGNSA. Full variable domain (rest looked up from reference TRBV7-2 and TRBJ1-5): GAGVSQSPSNKVTEKGKDVELRCDPISGHTALYWYRQSLGQGLEFLIYFQGNSAPDKSGLPSDRFSAERTGGSVSTLTIQRTQQEDSAVYLCASSLSRDGHQPQHFGDGTRLSIL.

This chain uses TRBV5-6 with TRBJ1-1, with a weak D call TRBD1 (6 bases). Germline values: CDR1 SGHDT, CDR2 YYEEEE. The CDR3 consists of 17 residues. V was trimmed by 0 bases and J by 1 base, leaving 16 bases between them. The CDR3 reads CASSLDWGPRPNTEAFF. CDR3 nucleotides: TGTGCCAGCAGCTTGGATTGGGGGCCCAGACCGAACACTGAAGCTTTCTTT.

The gene calls are TRBV19 and TRBJ2-1; perhaps TRBD2 as D (6 bases). Germline-derived CDR1 and CDR2 are LNHDA and SQIVND (reference sequence). The CDR3 length is 13 residues. Between the trimmed V and J ends, which lost 7 bases and 7 bases, there was a span of 14 bases. The CDR3 region has the DNA TGTGCCAGTAAGCGGGCAGCGTATAATGAGCAGTTCTTC. This encodes CASKRAAYNEQFF. The full variable domain, in which reference TRBV19 and TRBJ2-1 provide the parts outside the CDR3, is DGGITQSPKYLFRKEGQNVTLSCEQNLNHDAMYWYRQDPGQGLRLIYYSQIVNDFQKGDIAEGYSVSREKKESFPLTVTSAQKNPTAFYLCASKRAAYNEQFFGPGTRLTVL.

The V gene is TRBV27, the J gene TRBJ1-5; 9 bases align to TRBD1. The CDR3 has 14 residues. CDR1 is MNHEY, CDR2 SMNVEV, per germline (reference sequence). V shed 8 bases, J shed 1 base, and the junction held 3 bases outside the gene matches. CDR3 coding DNA: TGTGCCAGCCAACAGGGGGCAAGCAATCAGCCCCAGCATTTT. Protein product: CASQQGASNQPQHF.

The rearrangement uses TRBV6-1 and TRBJ2-5, with a possible D match to TRBD1 (6 bases). Germline lookup yields CDR1 MNHNS and CDR2 SASEGT. CDR3 length: 15 amino acids. Trimming took off 0 bases at V and 6 bases at J, with 14 bases between the two ends. The CDR3: CASSEAQGRAKTQYF. The CDR3 region has the DNA TGTGCCAGCAGTGAAGCGCAGGGGCGGGCGAAGACCCAGTACTTC.

The chain recombines TRBV6-5 with TRBJ1-1; D is uncertain. The CDR3 spans 13 residues. Trimming shortened V by 6 bases and J by 1 base, and 9 bases separated the two germline ends. CDR1 is MNHEY and CDR2 is SVGAGI in the germline V gene. As DNA, the CDR3 is TGTGCCAGCAGCGTGGGATCGAACACTGAAGCTTTCTTT. Its translation is CASSVGSNTEAFF.

J is TRBJ2-7 and V is TRBV5-6; perhaps TRBD1 as D (5 bases). Trimming removed 0 bases at V and 0 bases at J, with 10 bases between. There are 15 residues in the CDR3. CDR1 SGHDT and CDR2 YYEEEE come from the germline V gene. Here the CDR3 reads CASSLGQTYSYEQYF. The CDR3 region has the DNA TGTGCCAGCAGCTTGGGACAGACCTACTCCTACGAGCAGTACTTC. Complete variable domain (other parts from reference TRBV5-6 and TRBJ2-7): DAGVTQSPTHLIKTRGQQVTLRCSPKSGHDTVSWYQQALGQGPQFIFQYYEEEERQRGNFPDRFSGHQFPNYSSELNVNALLLGDSALYLCASSLGQTYSYEQYFGPGTRLTVT.

The gene calls are TRBV28 and TRBJ1-1, with a weak D call TRBD1 (6 bases). CDR1 and CDR2 from the germline V gene are MDHEN and SYDVKM. The CDR3 is 15 residues long. V was shortened by 1 base and J by 9 bases, with 18 bases between the two germline ends. CDR3 residues: CASSLYTAGARKAFF. CDR3 DNA: TGTGCCAGCAGTTTATATACCGCAGGGGCCCGTAAAGCTTTCTTT.

The chain recombines TRBV2 with TRBJ2-1; tentatively, D is TRBD2 (5 bases). Trimming left V 7 bases short and J 0 bases short, with 19 bases between. Germline V gives CDR1 SNHLY, CDR2 FYNNEI. The CDR3 totals 17 residues. Here the CDR3 DNA reads TGTGCCAGCAATTCCCATCCAACGGGAAGCTCCTACAATGAGCAGTTCTTC. Protein sequence: CASNSHPTGSSYNEQFF.

The chain is built from TRBV9 and TRBJ1-3, with D uncertain. CDR3 length: 14 amino acids. The ends were cut back, 0 bases at V and 0 bases at J, with 4 bases in the middle. CDR1 and CDR2 from the germline V gene are SGDLS and YYNGEE. The CDR3 loop reads CASSVGYSGNTIYF. As DNA, the CDR3 is TGTGCCAGCAGCGTAGGGTACTCTGGAAACACCATATATTTT.

The chain carries TRBV9 and TRBJ2-3; TRBD2 is a possible D gene (5 bases). This CDR3 comprises 14 residues. With 1 base removed from V and 5 bases from J, the gap between germline ends came to 11 bases. CDR1 SGDLS and CDR2 YYNGEE come from the germline V gene. DNA of the CDR3: TGTGCCAGCAGCGTAAGGCTAGCTGGAGATACGCAGTATTTT. This codes for CASSVRLAGDTQYF.

This clone came up once. The chain recombines TRBV29-1 with TRBJ1-2; D remains ambiguous. V lost 3 bases to trimming and J lost 1 base, with 9 bases between them. CDR1 is SQVTM, CDR2 ANQGSEA, per germline. This CDR3 is 13 amino acids long. The CDR3 DNA sequence: TGCAGCGTTGAGGGCAGAGGTAACTATGGCTACACCTTC. As protein: CSVEGRGNYGYTF.

The rearrangement joins TRBV4-3 to TRBJ2-1; D perhaps matches TRBD2 (6 bases). The length of the CDR3 is 15 residues. Germline V gene sequence: CDR1 LGHNA, CDR2 YSLEER. Trimming cost V 0 bases and J 4 bases, with 10 bases left between them. DNA of the CDR3: TGCGCCAGCAGCCAAGAGGCGGGGACGTACAATGAGCAGTTCTTC. Its protein is CASSQEAGTYNEQFF.

The chain carries TRBV5-1 and TRBJ2-7; TRBD1 might be the D (8 bases). Trimming cost V 4 bases and J 6 bases, with 20 bases left between them. The CDR3 totals 15 residues. Per germline, CDR1 SGHRS and CDR2 YFSETQ. The CDR3 DNA is TGCGCCAGCAGCCCGGGGGGTGGGACAGGCACCGAGCAGTACTTC. Residues: CASSPGGGTGTEQYF.

V and J are TRBV6-5 and TRBJ2-7; unclear D gene. Germline V gene data show CDR1 as MNHEY and CDR2 as SVGAGI. The CDR3 extends over 12 amino acids. V gave up 4 bases and J gave up 1 base, with 5 bases separating them. The CDR3 DNA reads as TGTGCCAGCAGTTTCGGGTCCTACGAGCAGTACTTC. Translating gives CASSFGSYEQYF.

This chain uses TRBV4-2 with TRBJ1-6, with 7 bases lining up with TRBD1. Per the germline V gene, CDR1 is LGHNA and CDR2 is YNFKEQ. CDR3 size: 15 residues. The junction had 6 bases not matched to a gene; V was cut back by 2 bases and J by 8 bases. CDR3 in DNA: TGTGCCAGCAGCCAATCTCCAGGGGGAGATTCACCCCTCCACTTT. Protein product: CASSQSPGGDSPLHF.

The rearrangement joins TRBV19 to TRBJ2-5; 9 nucleotides match TRBD1. After removal of 5 bases from V and 5 bases from J, the junction contained 3 bases not matched to a gene. CDR3 size: 13 residues. Germline V CDR1 and CDR2: LNHDA, SQIVND (reference sequence). The CDR3 coding sequence is TGTGCCAGTAGTCCGGGACAGGGCGAGACCCAGTACTTC. Translating it yields CASSPGQGETQYF.

This clone was detected a few times. This chain uses TRBV7-9 with TRBJ2-1; 7 positions agree with TRBD1. Trimming took 5 bases from V and 5 from J; bases not matched to a gene: 6. Germline V lookup: CDR1 SEHNR, CDR2 FQNEAQ (reference sequence). The CDR3 is 14 amino acids. CDR3 sequence (DNA): TGTGCCAGCAGCCGGAGACAGGGCAACAATGAGCAGTTCTTC. It is translated as CASSRRQGNNEQFF.

V gene TRBV6-6 combines with J gene TRBJ1-6, with TRBD1 as a possible D gene (5 bases). CDR1 and CDR2 (germline): MNHNY, SVGAGI (reference sequence). The ends were cut back, 5 bases at V and 2 bases at J, with 7 bases in the middle. This CDR3 spans 14 amino acids. The CDR3 here is CASSPRAYNSPLHF. As DNA, the CDR3 is TGTGCCAGCAGTCCCAGGGCCTATAATTCACCCCTCCACTTT.

The chain combines TRBV4-1 with TRBJ2-7; 7 nucleotides align to TRBD1. Germline values: CDR1 MGHRA, CDR2 YSYEKL. The V gene end was trimmed by 0 bases and the J gene end by 3 bases; junction bases not matched to a gene: 5. This CDR3 comprises 15 residues. In DNA, the CDR3 is TGCGCCAGCAGCCAAGACCGAGGGGGCTTCTACGAGCAGTACTTC. This encodes CASSQDRGGFYEQYF.

For the CDR3, the DNA is TGTGCCAGCAGCCCTCGGGCAGGGGCAGATACGCAGTATTTT. This sequence encodes CASSPRAGADTQYF. The chain has TRBV4-2 and TRBJ2-3, with D maybe TRBD1 (6 bases). This CDR3 has 14 amino acids. Germline CDR1 is LGHNA and CDR2 is YNFKEQ. V shed 4 bases and J shed 4 bases, with 12 bases lying between them.

The chain has TRBV9 and TRBJ1-2, with TRBD1 matching over 10 bases. The CDR3 covers 21 residues. V was pared by 0 bases and J by 7 bases, with 24 bases of the junction left unmatched. Germline CDR1 is SGDLS and CDR2 is YYNGEE. CDR3 amino acids: CASSVDRQGARGGVILVGYTF. CDR3 DNA sequence: TGTGCCAGCAGCGTAGATCGACAGGGGGCCCGGGGAGGGGTTATTTTGGTTGGCTACACCTTC.

The rearrangement links TRBV7-2 to TRBJ1-6; no reliable D call. From germline, CDR1 is SGHTA and CDR2 FQGNSA. Trimming cost V 4 bases and J 10 bases, with 8 bases left between them. This CDR3 spans 12 amino acids. This CDR3 is CASSWQGSPLHF. The CDR3 nucleotides are TGTGCCAGCAGCTGGCAAGGGTCACCCCTCCACTTT.

The gene calls are TRBV29-1 and TRBJ2-1; 14 bases are a match to TRBD2. This CDR3 is 18 amino acids long. J gave up 2 bases and V 2 bases, and 8 bases lay outside the gene matches. Germline-derived CDR1 and CDR2 are SQVTM and ANQGSEA. The CDR3 DNA follows: TGCAGCGTTGAACCCCCGGGACTAGCGGGGGAGACCTACAATGAGCAGTTCTTC. Translation: CSVEPPGLAGETYNEQFF.

This clone was counted only a few times. The chain recombines TRBV10-2 with TRBJ1-2; no definite D call. V was pared by 0 bases and J by 4 bases, with 9 bases between. The CDR3 contains 14 residues. CDR1 and CDR2 (germline): WSHSY, SAAADI. The CDR3 here is CASSESDTPYGYTF. The CDR3 DNA sequence: TGCGCCAGCAGTGAGTCTGACACACCCTATGGCTACACCTTC.

This chain uses TRBV9 with TRBJ2-1; 11 nucleotides align to TRBD2. CDR1 and CDR2 (germline): SGDLS, YYNGEE. V lost 2 bases and J lost 7; bases outside the gene matches: 5. The CDR3 is made up of 15 amino acids. The CDR3 sequence: CASSVSSGGENEQFF. In nucleotides, the CDR3 is TGTGCCAGCAGCGTTAGTAGCGGGGGGGAGAATGAGCAGTTCTTC.

V usage is TRBV5-1 and J usage is TRBJ2-1; TRBD2 aligns across 7 bases. Germline assignment: CDR1 SGHRS and CDR2 YFSETQ. The V segment lost 3 bases and the J segment 0 bases; nucleotides outside the gene matches: 6. This CDR3 is 16 amino acids long. For the CDR3, the DNA is TGCGCCAGCAGCTCCCCGGGGGGACTCTCCTACAATGAGCAGTTCTTC. Translation gives CASSSPGGLSYNEQFF.

The chain is built from TRBV7-2 and TRBJ1-2; TRBD1 is a possible D gene (6 bases). Germline values: CDR1 SGHTA, CDR2 FQGNSA. Trimming took 5 bases from V and 4 from J, leaving 14 bases between them. This CDR3 spans 14 amino acids. DNA of the CDR3: TGTGCCAGCAGCCCCCGAGAGGGGGGCTATGGCTACACCTTC. Encoded protein: CASSPREGGYGYTF.